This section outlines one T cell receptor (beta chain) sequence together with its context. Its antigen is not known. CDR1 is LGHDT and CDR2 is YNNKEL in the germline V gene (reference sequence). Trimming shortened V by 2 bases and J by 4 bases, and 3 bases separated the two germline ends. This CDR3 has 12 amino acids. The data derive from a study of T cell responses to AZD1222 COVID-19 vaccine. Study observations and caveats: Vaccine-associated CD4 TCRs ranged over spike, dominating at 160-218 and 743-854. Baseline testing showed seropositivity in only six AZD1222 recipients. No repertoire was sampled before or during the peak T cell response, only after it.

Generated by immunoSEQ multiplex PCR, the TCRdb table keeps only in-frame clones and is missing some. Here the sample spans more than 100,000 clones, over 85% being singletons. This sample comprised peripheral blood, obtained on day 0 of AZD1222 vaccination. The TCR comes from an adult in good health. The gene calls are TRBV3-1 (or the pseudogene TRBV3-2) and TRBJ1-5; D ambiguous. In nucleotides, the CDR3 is TGTGCCAGCAGCCAACAGAATCAGCCCCAGCATTTT. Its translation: CASSQQNQPQHF.